The next 24 T cell receptor beta chains were all read from a single sample in a study of post-analysis software for immune sequencing data. For these TCRs, the target antigens are not known. Unique molecular identifiers featured in each of the TCR beta cDNA libraries. TCRdb recomputed calls from the PCR reads with MiXCR, one row per CDR3 protein. The table shows 800,000 to 950,000 distinct CDR3 sequences, with 53% occurring only once. Study-wide results and caveats: Higher frequency in patients than in controls was seen for roughly 5 TRBV segments, with TRBV5-6, TRBV5-1 and TRBV20-1 among them.

The sequenced sample consisted of blood. The receptors were gathered from a girl aged 10 to 17 with multiple sclerosis.

V is TRBV20-1 and J is TRBJ2-7; D unresolved. Germline V gives CDR1 DFQATT, CDR2 SNEGSKA (reference sequence). This CDR3 contains 13 residues. V was cut by 0 bases and J by 3 bases, with 9 bases left in between. DNA for the CDR3: TGCAGTGCTAGAGAGGCGCGCAGCTACGAGCAGTACTTC. Encoded protein: CSAREARSYEQYF.

This clonotype was seen more than once but under ten times. The rearrangement joins TRBV29-1 to TRBJ2-5, with D possibly being TRBD1 or TRBD2 (5 bases each). Trimming removed 4 bases from V and 1 base from J, with 7 bases in between. CDR1 is SQVTM and CDR2 is ANQGSEA in the germline V gene. There are 12 residues in the CDR3. The CDR3 bases are TGCAGCGTTGGGGACCGCCAAGAGACCCAGTACTTC. Translated: CSVGDRQETQYF.

The DNA for the CDR3 is TGTGCCATCAGGAAGACTAGCGGGGACTACAATGAGCAGTTCTTC. It codes for CAIRKTSGDYNEQFF. The chain couples TRBV10-3 to TRBJ2-1; TRBD2 agrees at 11 bases. The V segment lost 6 bases and the J segment 3 bases; nucleotides outside the gene matches: 4. The CDR3 length is 15 residues. Germline V lookup: CDR1 ENHRY, CDR2 SYGVKD.

This clonotype was seen only a few times. The V call is TRBV12-3 or TRBV12-4, the J call TRBJ2-3; D is uncertain. The CDR3 runs to 12 residues. Trimming stripped 6 bases from V and 6 bases from J, with 10 bases between. CDR3 sequence: CASSPYGDTQYF. The CDR3 region has the DNA TGTGCCAGCAGCCCCTACGGGGATACGCAGTATTTT.

The chain combines TRBV11-2 with TRBJ2-5, with D hard to call. Germline loops: CDR1 SGHAT, CDR2 FQNNGV. The CDR3 totals 15 residues. Trimming removed 1 base at V and 4 bases at J, with 13 bases between. CDR3 sequence reads: CASSLGWVSRETQYF. The CDR3 DNA reads TGTGCCAGCAGCTTAGGGTGGGTGTCTAGAGAGACCCAGTACTTC. Full variable domain (outside the CDR3, taken from reference TRBV11-2 and TRBJ2-5): EAGVAQSPRYKIIEKRQSVAFWCNPISGHATLYWYQQILGQGPKLLIQFQNNGVVDDSQLPKDRFSAERLKGVDSTLKIQPAKLEDSAVYLCASSLGWVSRETQYFGPGTRLLVL.

The J gene is TRBJ2-7, the V gene TRBV6-6; 12 nucleotides match TRBD1. Germline V lookup: CDR1 MNHNY, CDR2 SVGAGI (reference sequence). The CDR3 consists of 14 residues. J gave up 7 bases and V 6 bases, and 7 bases lay outside the gene matches. The CDR3 bases are TGTGCCAGCAGCCTGGGACAGGGGGCTTGGGAGCAGTACTTC. Translation gives CASSLGQGAWEQYF.

This chain joins TRBV18 and TRBJ2-3, with a tentative D call TRBD1 (6 bases). The germline V gene has CDR1 KGHSH and CDR2 LQKENI. The CDR3 has 15 residues. Trimming took 3 bases from V and 2 from J, leaving 12 bases between them. The CDR3 sequence is CASSPIRTVTDTQYF. CDR3 sequence (DNA): TGTGCCAGCTCACCTATAAGGACAGTCACAGATACGCAGTATTTT. The whole variable domain, filled in from reference TRBV18 and TRBJ2-3, reads NAGVMQNPRHLVRRRGQEARLRCSPMKGHSHVYWYRQLPEEGLKFMVYLQKENIIDESGMPKERFSAEFPKEGPSILRIQQVVRGDSAAYFCASSPIRTVTDTQYFGPGTRLTVL.

This clonotype was picked up a small number of times. This sequence joins TRBV6-1 and TRBJ2-4; D not certain. The V gene's germline CDR1 is MNHNS and CDR2 SASEGT. V was clipped by 4 bases and J by 5 bases, with 12 bases between them. The CDR3 is made up of 14 amino acids. The CDR3 is CASSADSFQNIQYF. The CDR3 region has the DNA TGTGCCAGCAGTGCTGACTCGTTCCAAAACATTCAGTACTTC.

The CDR3 coding sequence is TGCAGCGTTGGGGGGGACACCCGGAGCTCCTACAATGAGCAGTTCTTC. It is translated as CSVGGDTRSSYNEQFF. This chain joins TRBV29-1 and TRBJ2-1; D is possibly TRBD1 or TRBD2 (6 bases each). Germline loops: CDR1 SQVTM, CDR2 ANQGSEA. Trimming cost V 4 bases and J 0 bases, with 16 bases left between them. This CDR3 has 16 amino acids.

The chain carries TRBV3-1 and TRBJ2-5; D gene uncertain. This CDR3 is 14 amino acids long. V was clipped by 8 bases and J by 0 bases, with 13 bases between them. The germline CDR1 and CDR2 sequences are LGHDT and YNNKEL (reference sequence). CDR3 DNA: TGTGCCAGCTGCCCTCACCCCTACCAAGAGACCCAGTACTTC. This translates into CASCPHPYQETQYF.

CDR3 DNA: TGTGCCAGCAGCCACAAGGGAGGCACGAACACCGGGGAGCTGTTTTTT. Protein sequence: CASSHKGGTNTGELFF. The chain links TRBV21-1 to TRBJ2-2; the D call in the table, TRBD2, was not verified against the DNA. TRBV21-1 is shown as a pseudogene. This CDR3 spans 16 amino acids.

This sequence joins TRBV6-1 and TRBJ1-6, with D hard to call. V lost 5 bases and J lost 2, with 16 bases in between. CDR1 is MNHNS and CDR2 is SASEGT in the germline V gene. CDR3 length: 17 residues. In nucleotides, the CDR3 is TGTGCCAGCAGTCGGACGGGGTTAAGCCCCTATAATTCACCCCTCCACTTT. Its translation is CASSRTGLSPYNSPLHF.

The rearrangement links TRBV27 to TRBJ2-7; 11 bases match TRBD2. The CDR3 is 16 residues long. CDR1 and CDR2 from the germline V gene are MNHEY and SMNVEV (reference sequence). V was pared by 2 bases and J by 5 bases, with 8 bases of the junction left unmatched. DNA for the CDR3: TGTGCCAGCAGTTTAGAACTAGCGGGAGTTAACCACGAGCAGTACTTC. This codes for CASSLELAGVNHEQYF.

The V gene is TRBV28, the J gene TRBJ2-3, with D perhaps being TRBD1 or TRBD2 (5 bases each). The CDR3 is made up of 15 amino acids. Germline CDR1 MDHEN, CDR2 SYDVKM. V was clipped by 5 bases and J by 1 base, with 13 bases between them. The CDR3 spells CASSNTGTGTDTQYF. The CDR3 region has the DNA TGTGCCAGCAGTAATACCGGGACGGGCACAGATACGCAGTATTTT.

A few counts support this clonotype. The chain employs TRBV15 and TRBJ1-2; no reliable D call. Germline values: CDR1 LNHNV, CDR2 YYDKDF (reference sequence). The V and J ends lost 0 bases and 5 bases respectively, with 16 bases between them. CDR3 length: 16 amino acids. Here the CDR3 DNA reads TGTGCCACCAGCAGAGACCGGGCAGGTGATTGGTATGGCTACACCTTC. Residues: CATSRDRAGDWYGYTF.

This clonotype was recorded a few times. The CDR3 bases are TGTGCCAGCAGCTTTGGTAGCGGGGGGGTTTTGGGTCGCAATGAGCAGTTCTTC. As protein: CASSFGSGGVLGRNEQFF. The chain combines TRBV7-9 with TRBJ2-1; TRBD2 matches 11 bases. V lost 3 bases, J lost 6 bases, and 13 bases stayed unmatched. This CDR3 has 18 amino acids. Germline loops: CDR1 SEHNR, CDR2 FQNEAQ (reference sequence). The whole variable domain, filled in from reference TRBV7-9 and TRBJ2-1, reads DTGVSQNPRHKITKRGQNVTFRCDPISEHNRLYWYRQTLGQGPEFLTYFQNEAQLEKSRLLSDRFSAERPKGSFSTLEIQRTEQGDSAMYLCASSFGSGGVLGRNEQFFGPGTRLTVL.

This clonotype was detected only a few times. The rearrangement joins TRBV5-1 to TRBJ2-5, with a tentative D call TRBD1 (6 bases). The CDR3 runs to 15 residues. Between the trimmed V and J ends, which lost 0 bases and 1 base, there was a span of 10 bases. Germline CDR1 SGHRS, CDR2 YFSETQ. The CDR3 sequence is CASSLGQAFQETQYF. The CDR3 nucleotides read TGCGCCAGCAGCTTGGGACAGGCCTTCCAAGAGACCCAGTACTTC.

The chain has TRBV12-3 or TRBV12-4 and TRBJ2-7, with 10 bases matching TRBD2. The V and J ends lost 8 bases and 3 bases, in that order; junction bases with no gene match: 7. The CDR3 runs 14 residues. The CDR3 sequence is CASGLAGVLYEQYF. The CDR3 coding sequence is TGTGCCAGCGGGCTAGCGGGAGTGCTCTACGAGCAGTACTTC.

This clonotype turned up a few times. This chain joins TRBV5-1 and TRBJ2-1; 12 nucleotides agree with TRBD1. V trimming: 4 bases; J trimming: 4 bases; junction bases outside the gene matches: 3. The CDR3 sequence is 15 residues long. Per germline, CDR1 SGHRS and CDR2 YFSETQ. The chain's CDR3 is CASSGDRGLYNEQFF. Here the CDR3 DNA reads TGCGCCAGCAGCGGGGACAGGGGGCTGTACAATGAGCAGTTCTTC.

CDR3 in amino acids: CASGPMTEAFF. CDR3 nucleotides: TGTGCTAGTGGTCCGATGACTGAAGCTTTCTTT. The genes are TRBV12-5 and TRBJ1-1, with D hard to call. The germline V and J ends were trimmed by 5 bases and 5 bases, with 6 bases remaining between them. The CDR3 is made up of 11 amino acids. Per the germline V gene, CDR1 is LGHNT and CDR2 is FRNRAP. The full variable domain, completed using reference TRBV12-5 and TRBJ1-1, is DARVTQTPRHKVTEMGQEVTMRCQPILGHNTVFWYRQTMMQGLELLAYFRNRAPLDDSGMPKDRFSAEMPDATLATLKIQPSEPRDSAVYFCASGPMTEAFFGQGTRLTVV.

This chain connects TRBV7-9 to TRBJ1-2; D unresolved. V was clipped by 4 bases and J by 4 bases, with 7 bases between them. Germline lookup yields CDR1 SEHNR and CDR2 FQNEAQ (reference sequence). CDR3 length: 12 residues. The CDR3, as DNA: TGTGCCAGCAGCTCCCGGGCCTATGGCTACACCTTC. It codes for CASSSRAYGYTF.

This chain uses TRBV29-1 with TRBJ2-7, with D unresolved. This CDR3 has 11 residues. Germline CDR1 SQVTM, CDR2 ANQGSEA. V was cut by 2 bases and J by 5 bases, with 7 bases left in between. CDR3 amino acids: CSVEQSNEQYF. In DNA form, the CDR3 reads TGCAGCGTTGAACAATCGAACGAGCAGTACTTC.

J is TRBJ2-1 and V is TRBV12-3 or TRBV12-4, with D maybe TRBD1 (6 bases). V was shortened by 6 bases and J by 9 bases, with 12 bases between the two germline ends. This CDR3 contains 12 residues. The CDR3 is CASSYTGFEQFF. For the CDR3, the DNA is TGTGCCAGCAGCTATACAGGGTTTGAGCAGTTCTTC.

This chain uses TRBV4-2 with TRBJ2-1; no clear D gene. With 0 bases removed from V and 6 bases from J, the gap between germline ends came to 3 bases. The CDR3 contains 12 residues. Germline V gene lookup returns CDR1 LGHNA and CDR2 YNFKEQ. The CDR3 sequence: CASSQEINEQFF. The CDR3 nucleotides read TGTGCCAGCAGCCAAGAGATCAATGAGCAGTTCTTC.